The 7 T cell receptor beta chains below were found in one sample sequenced in a study of T-cell memory formation after mild COVID-19. One entry per CDR3 protein results from TCRdb running MiXCR on the 5' RACE reads. The sample records over 350,000 distinct CDR3 sequences, 16% being singletons. Sequenced material: PBMCs or a T cell subset sorted from them (not recorded which). Receptors were obtained from a man in his late teens or twenties who had mild COVID-19 (a few samples of this study predate the infection). Cell type and time point are not known.

The chain recombines TRBV12-5 with TRBJ1-5; maybe TRBD1 (5 bases). CDR1 and CDR2 (germline): LGHNT, FRNRAP. The CDR3 has 13 amino acids. Trimming left V 2 bases short and J 9 bases short, with 11 bases between. The CDR3 nucleotides are TGTGCTAGTGGTTTGTCCCGCGGGGGGCCCCAGCATTTT. Protein: CASGLSRGGPQHF. The full variable domain, in which reference TRBV12-5 and TRBJ1-5 provide the parts outside the CDR3, is DARVTQTPRHKVTEMGQEVTMRCQPILGHNTVFWYRQTMMQGLELLAYFRNRAPLDDSGMPKDRFSAEMPDATLATLKIQPSEPRDSAVYFCASGLSRGGPQHFGDGTRLSIL.

The chain has TRBV6-5 and TRBJ1-5; weak D call: TRBD1 (5 bases). Trimming stripped 0 bases from V and 4 bases from J, with 13 bases between. Per germline, CDR1 MNHEY and CDR2 SVGAGI. This CDR3 has 16 residues. CDR3 nucleotide sequence: TGTGCCAGCAGTTACTCTGCGGGGGAAAAAAATCAGCCCCAGCATTTT. Protein sequence: CASSYSAGEKNQPQHF.

This chain uses TRBV7-9 with TRBJ1-5; the match to TRBD1 covers 7 bases. Germline CDR1 reads SEHNR; CDR2 reads FQNEAQ (reference sequence). V trimming: 5 bases; J trimming: 1 base; junction bases outside the gene matches: 8. CDR3 length: 16 amino acids. The CDR3 bases are TGTGCCAGCAGCCCTCAGGGGGGTGGAAGCAATCAGCCCCAGCATTTT. This gives the protein CASSPQGGGSNQPQHF.

The chain couples TRBV18 to TRBJ1-1; 10 nucleotides line up with TRBD1. Trimming cost V 3 bases and J 6 bases; bases outside gene matches: 7. The germline gives CDR1 KGHSH, CDR2 LQKENI. The CDR3 extends over 15 amino acids. In nucleotides, the CDR3 is TGTGCCAGCTCACCCAACCGGGACAGGGGCGCTGAAGCTTTCTTT. Translation: CASSPNRDRGAEAFF.

This clonotype was seen only a few times. The CDR3 sequence is CASGPDLINEKLFF. CDR3 DNA: TGTGCCAGCGGACCGGATCTGATTAATGAAAAACTGTTTTTT. The genes are TRBV6-5 and TRBJ1-4; D ambiguous. The CDR3 covers 14 residues. The germline CDR1 and CDR2 sequences are MNHEY and SVGAGI. Trimming removed 8 bases from V and 4 bases from J, with 14 bases in between.

The V and J genes are TRBV6-2 or TRBV6-3 and TRBJ2-2, with D unresolved. Deletions cut 5 bases from V and 0 bases from J, with 13 bases between. This CDR3 comprises 16 residues. Looked up from germline, CDR1 is MNHEY and CDR2 is SVGEGT. The CDR3 region is CASSAFWAANTGELFF. As DNA, the CDR3 is TGTGCCAGCAGTGCCTTTTGGGCAGCGAACACCGGGGAGCTGTTTTTT.

This clonotype was seen more than once but under ten times. V usage is TRBV5-1 and J usage is TRBJ1-1; possible D gene TRBD1, 5 bases. Trimming pared 6 bases from V and 1 base from J, leaving 10 bases between. CDR3 length: 13 amino acids. Germline V gene lookup returns CDR1 SGHRS and CDR2 YFSETQ. CDR3 sequence reads: CASTVTGNTEAFF. The CDR3 DNA follows: TGCGCCAGCACCGTTACAGGGAACACTGAAGCTTTCTTT.